This T cell receptor (beta chain) originates from a study of blood T cells in healthy people across ages. Study context: Capture by template switching was about one barcoded beta molecule per two T cells.

Trimming shortened V by 7 bases and J by 5 bases, and 14 bases separated the two germline ends. CDR3 length: 13 amino acids. Germline V lookup: CDR1 SNHLY, CDR2 FYNNEI. The authors ran a second PCR of 7 to 11 cycles using a sample-barcoded 5' primer and a J-beta primer mix. TCRdb processed the 5' RACE reads anew with MiXCR; each CDR3 protein has one entry. The sample yields 600,000 to 900,000 distinct CDR3 sequences, roughly 25% seen once. These same data were also listed under a study on T cells of mothers and their children. From that report: A few healthy Caucasian mothers gave samples, and so did their six children. Maternal samples each gave over 9 million TCR beta CDR3 reads, and child samples approximately 2.8 million each.

The clonotype was recovered from a boy aged 10-17 years in good health. The genes are TRBV2 and TRBJ2-5; no clear D gene. Sequencing was performed on blood. CDR3 sequence reads: CASMWSITETQYF. CDR3 in DNA: TGTGCCAGCATGTGGAGCATCACGGAGACCCAGTACTTC.